The 2 T cell receptor beta chains listed next were all sequenced from one sample in a study of metastatic and nonmetastatic thyroid tumors. TCRdb re-called clones from the PCR reads using MiXCR. Among 32,000 or so clones listed, 15% to 20% were seen once. No treatment had been given to any patient before thyroid surgery. What was sequenced was blood. These receptors came from a male donor with papillary thyroid cancer or a benign thyroid nodule (not recorded which). Some clones in this sample may be carry-over from other donors' samples.

This clone has a count of ten or more. The chain links TRBV7-9 to TRBJ2-2; D might be TRBD1 (6 bases). This CDR3 has 15 residues. Germline loops: CDR1 SEHNR, CDR2 FQNEAQ (reference sequence). Between the trimmed V and J ends, which lost 5 bases and 6 bases, there was a span of 16 bases. The CDR3 loop reads CASSLRGGIPGELFF. In DNA, the CDR3 is TGTGCCAGCAGCCTCCGAGGGGGAATACCCGGGGAGCTGTTTTTT.

This clone was detected only once. The J gene is TRBJ1-6, the V gene TRBV7-9; perhaps TRBD1 as D (6 bases). Germline V gives CDR1 SEHNR, CDR2 FQNEAQ (reference sequence). The length of the CDR3 is 15 residues. Trimming removed 2 bases at V and 10 bases at J, with 15 bases between. This CDR3 reads CASSLRGQVASPLHF. In DNA form, the CDR3 reads TGTGCCAGCAGCTTACGGGGACAAGTTGCCTCACCCCTCCACTTT.